This TCR beta chain appears in the sequencing data of a study of blood T cell repertoires in COVID-19. Turning to the study itself: Donors in the United States, Italy and Spain gave samples during acute or convalescent COVID-19. PBMCs, B-cell-depleted T cells, or T cells provided the cDNA or gDNA that made up the material.

The CDR3 is made up of 15 amino acids. The V segment lost 2 bases and the J segment 8 bases; nucleotides outside the gene matches: 8. CDR1 is MDHEN and CDR2 is SYDVKM in the germline V gene. Cohort 3 donors were reported recovered after two negative PCRs, clearance, or symptom resolution. Study processing details: Estimated nucleated cell counts came from reference gene primer amplification. TCRdb keeps only in-frame clones here, not all; method: immunoSEQ multiplex PCR. V and J calls and clone size are copied from that table; D and trimming were computed from the DNA. The table includes some 250,000 clones, 80% to 90% detected once.

The source is a woman aged 50 to 65 who had recovered from COVID-19. This chain connects TRBV28 to TRBJ1-2; the match to TRBD1 covers 10 bases. The sequencing sample was made of PBMCs or T cells enriched from blood (not recorded which). CDR3 loop: CASSLRDRGMGGYTF. DNA of the CDR3: TGTGCCAGCAGTTTACGGGACAGGGGAATGGGGGGCTACACCTTC.